This TCR beta chain appears in the sequencing data of a study of blood T cells in healthy people across ages. Study background: Template switching caught about one barcoded beta molecule for each two T cells.

Next came a second PCR, run for about 7 to 12 cycles, which used a sample-barcoded 5' primer along with a J-beta primer mix. Using its own MiXCR run on the 5' RACE reads, TCRdb lists one record per CDR3 protein. The sample includes about a million distinct CDR3 sequences, roughly two fifths of them seen just once. Study-wide results and limits: The lack of PBMC sorting stopped any conclusive naive versus antigen-experienced comparison. Not knowing donor CMV status may have confounded expanded clonotype changes.

The sample holds a few counts of this clonotype. Its antigen is unknown. With 6 bases removed from V and 7 bases from J, the gap between germline ends came to 15 bases. The CDR3 runs 12 residues. The germline CDR1 and CDR2 sequences are DFQATT and SNEGSKA (reference sequence). It was approximately 9 milliliters of peripheral blood that were drawn from each donor. This chain joins TRBV20-1 and TRBJ1-1; D uncertain. This clonotype originated in a man aged 18-30 years in good health. Sequencing was carried out using blood. As DNA, the CDR3 is TGCAGTGCCGGGTTCGGGCAGCTTGAAGCTTTCTTT. Its protein is CSAGFGQLEAFF.